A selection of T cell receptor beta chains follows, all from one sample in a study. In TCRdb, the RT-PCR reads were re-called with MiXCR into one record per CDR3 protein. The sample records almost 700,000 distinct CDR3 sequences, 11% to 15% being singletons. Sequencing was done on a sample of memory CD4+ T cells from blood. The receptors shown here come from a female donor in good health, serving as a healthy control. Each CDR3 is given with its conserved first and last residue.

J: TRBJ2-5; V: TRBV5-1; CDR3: CASRQEPQETQYF
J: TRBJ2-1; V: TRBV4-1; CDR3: CASSQVVPLGSNEQFF
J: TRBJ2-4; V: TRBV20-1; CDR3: CSASGDSGRENIQYF
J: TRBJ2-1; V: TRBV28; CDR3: CASSLWGLNADQWQFF
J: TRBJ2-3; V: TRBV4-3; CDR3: CASSRNSRSEDTQYF
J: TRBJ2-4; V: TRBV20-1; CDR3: CSATRLAGGGPKNIQYF
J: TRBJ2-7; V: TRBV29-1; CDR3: CSVGGDGGQQYF
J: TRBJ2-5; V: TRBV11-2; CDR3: CASSFLTVETQYF
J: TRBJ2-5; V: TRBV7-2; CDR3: CASTPDRIVATQYF
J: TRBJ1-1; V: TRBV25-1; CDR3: CASKSWWGTGATEAFF
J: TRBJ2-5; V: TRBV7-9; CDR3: CASSLRGTGWVETQYF
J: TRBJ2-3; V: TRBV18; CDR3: CASSGRVTSTDTQYF
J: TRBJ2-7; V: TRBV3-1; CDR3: CASSPSVDYEQYF
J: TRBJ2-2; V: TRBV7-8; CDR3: CASSLEAAGNTGELFF
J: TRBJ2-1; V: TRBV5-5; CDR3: CASSLAIAGVGEQFF
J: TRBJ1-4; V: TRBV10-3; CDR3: CAIRRTGENEKLFF
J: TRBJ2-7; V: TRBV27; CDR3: CASRGRQAVYEQYF
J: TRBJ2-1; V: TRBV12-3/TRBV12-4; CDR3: CASSSTSAYNEQFF
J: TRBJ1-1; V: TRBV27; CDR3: CASSSPTGRPTGAMNTEAFF
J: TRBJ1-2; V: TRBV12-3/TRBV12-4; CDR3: CASSSGGNGYTF
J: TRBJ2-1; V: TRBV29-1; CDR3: CSVEGIAGFDGSYNEQFF
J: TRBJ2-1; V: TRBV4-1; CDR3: CASSPNRGTNEQFF
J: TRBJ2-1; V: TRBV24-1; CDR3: CATSDFGVARNEQFF
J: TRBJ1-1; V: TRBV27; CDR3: CASSLYRVNTEAFF
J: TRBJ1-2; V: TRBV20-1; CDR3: CSATGAGFGYTF
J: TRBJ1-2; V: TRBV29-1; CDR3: CSVEDRGWGYTF
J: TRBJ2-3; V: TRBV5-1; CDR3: CASSPLLAGESDTQYF
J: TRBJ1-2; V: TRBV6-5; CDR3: CASSYSGGNYGYTF
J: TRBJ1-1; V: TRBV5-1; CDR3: CASSFWGSNTEAFF
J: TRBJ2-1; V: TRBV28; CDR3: CAISPGGSYNEQFF
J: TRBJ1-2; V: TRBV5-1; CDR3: CASSSDSGGGLRGYTF
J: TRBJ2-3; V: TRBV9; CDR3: CASSVVGSSTDTQYF
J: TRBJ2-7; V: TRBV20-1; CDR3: CSAETDSTYEQYF
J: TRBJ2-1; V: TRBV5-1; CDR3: CASSWGMGNEQFF
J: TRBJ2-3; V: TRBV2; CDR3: CASSPRVPTQYF